The 4 T cell receptor beta chains listed next were all sequenced from one sample in a study of blood T cell repertoires in COVID-19. TCRdb's copy holds only in-frame clones and misses some; the assay was immunoSEQ multiplex PCR. The profile covers hundreds of thousands of clones, with 80% to 90% appearing a single time and roughly 9.4% taken by the ten largest. What was sequenced was PBMCs or T cells enriched from blood (not recorded which). Every receptor here comes from a woman between 45 and 60 years old who had recovered from COVID-19.

This sequence joins TRBV21-1 and TRBJ2-2; the D call TRBD1 from the table was never checked on the DNA. TRBV21-1 is designated a pseudogene. The CDR3 extends over 15 amino acids. CDR3 in DNA: TGTGCCACCTTCTCCGGGACAACGAACACCGGGGAGCTGTTTTTT. Translation gives CATFSGTTNTGELFF.

The DNA for the CDR3 is TGTGCCAGCGGAGAGGACAGGCGAGTCGGCGGCTACACCTTC. Amino acid sequence: CASGEDRRVGGYTF. The chain joins TRBV13 to TRBJ1-2; 7 bases align to TRBD1. Trimming took 8 bases from V and 8 from J; bases not matched to a gene: 14. The CDR3 runs 14 residues. CDR1 is PRHDT and CDR2 is FYEKMQ in the germline V gene (reference sequence).

V gene TRBV3-1 (or the pseudogene TRBV3-2) combines with J gene TRBJ1-4; weak D call: TRBD1 (6 bases). This CDR3 is 14 amino acids long. The V end was cut by 6 bases, the J end by 0 bases, with 8 bases between. Germline loops: CDR1 LGHDT, CDR2 YNNKEL (reference sequence). CDR3 amino acids: CASRTGTTNEKLFF. DNA for the CDR3: TGTGCCAGCAGGACAGGAACAACTAATGAAAAACTGTTTTTT.

V usage is TRBV27 and J usage is TRBJ2-3; 8 bases align to TRBD2. Germline V lookup: CDR1 MNHEY, CDR2 SMNVEV (reference sequence). The CDR3 sequence is 15 residues long. The junction had 8 bases not matched to a gene; V was cut back by 2 bases and J by 7 bases. The CDR3 reads CASSLAGGLLHTQYF. The CDR3 DNA sequence: TGTGCCAGCAGTTTAGCGGGGGGACTCCTACATACGCAGTATTTT.